Sequencing of this T cell receptor (beta chain) was carried out in a study of CD8 T cells in ankylosing spondylitis. Study results and limitations: CD8+ by phenotype, disease-linked clones were relatively rare in peripheral blood.

V lost 5 bases and J 1 base, leaving 8 bases between the germline ends. The CDR3 covers 14 residues. This clonotype was found many times. Its specificity is not known. TCRdb used MiXCR to reprocess the 5' RACE reads, holding one entry per CDR3 protein. The sample has 50,000 to 65,000 distinct CDR3 sequences; roughly 7.4% are singletons. The sample comprised blood, either unsorted or a sorted T cell fraction (not recorded which). The TCR comes from a female donor with ankylosing spondylitis or in good health (not recorded which). V and J are TRBV12-3 or TRBV12-4 and TRBJ2-2; D is undetermined. The DNA of the CDR3 is TGTGCCAGCAGTGCCGATTTGAACACCGGGGAGCTGTTTTTT. Protein: CASSADLNTGELFF.